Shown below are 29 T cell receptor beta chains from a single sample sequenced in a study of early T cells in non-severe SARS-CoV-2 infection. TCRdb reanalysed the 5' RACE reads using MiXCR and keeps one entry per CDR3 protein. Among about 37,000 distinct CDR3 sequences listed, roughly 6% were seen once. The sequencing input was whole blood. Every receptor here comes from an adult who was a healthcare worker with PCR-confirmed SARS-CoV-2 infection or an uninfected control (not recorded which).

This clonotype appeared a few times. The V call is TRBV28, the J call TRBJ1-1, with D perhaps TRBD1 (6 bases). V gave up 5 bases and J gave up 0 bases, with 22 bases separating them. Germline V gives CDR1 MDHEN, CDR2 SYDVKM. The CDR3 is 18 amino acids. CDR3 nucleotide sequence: TGTGCCAGCAGTCCTCACCGGGACACCTATCTTGTGAACACTGAAGCTTTCTTT. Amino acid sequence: CASSPHRDTYLVNTEAFF.

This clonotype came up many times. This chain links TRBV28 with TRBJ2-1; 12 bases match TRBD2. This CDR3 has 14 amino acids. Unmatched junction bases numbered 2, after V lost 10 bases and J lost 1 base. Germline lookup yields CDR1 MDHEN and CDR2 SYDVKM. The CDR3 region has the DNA TGTGCCACGACTAGCGGGAGTTCCTACAATGAGCAGTTCTTC. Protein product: CATTSGSSYNEQFF. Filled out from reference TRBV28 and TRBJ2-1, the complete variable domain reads DVKVTQSSRYLVKRTGEKVFLECVQDMDHENMFWYRQDPGLGLRLIYFSYDVKMKEKGDIPEGYSVSREKKERFSLILESASTNQTSMYLCATTSGSSYNEQFFGPGTRLTVL.

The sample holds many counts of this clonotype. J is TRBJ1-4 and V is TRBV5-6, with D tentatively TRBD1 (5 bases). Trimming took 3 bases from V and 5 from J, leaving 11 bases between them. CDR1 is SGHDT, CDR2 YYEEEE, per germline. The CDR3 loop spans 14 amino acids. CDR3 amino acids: CASSWGGSNEKLFF. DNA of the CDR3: TGTGCCAGCAGCTGGGGGGGATCAAATGAAAAACTGTTTTTT.

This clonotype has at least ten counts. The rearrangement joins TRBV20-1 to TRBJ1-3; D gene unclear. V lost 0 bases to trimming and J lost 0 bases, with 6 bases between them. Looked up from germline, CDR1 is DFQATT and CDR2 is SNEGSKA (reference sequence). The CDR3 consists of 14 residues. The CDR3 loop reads CSARDARSGNTIYF. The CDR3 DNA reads TGCAGTGCTAGAGATGCCCGCTCTGGAAACACCATATATTTT.

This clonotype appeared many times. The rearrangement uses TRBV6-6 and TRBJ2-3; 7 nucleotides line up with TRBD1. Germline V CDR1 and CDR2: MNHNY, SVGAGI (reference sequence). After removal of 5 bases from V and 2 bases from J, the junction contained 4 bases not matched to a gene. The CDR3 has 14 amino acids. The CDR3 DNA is TGTGCCAGCAGTAACACAGGGGTCACAGATACGCAGTATTTT. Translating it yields CASSNTGVTDTQYF.

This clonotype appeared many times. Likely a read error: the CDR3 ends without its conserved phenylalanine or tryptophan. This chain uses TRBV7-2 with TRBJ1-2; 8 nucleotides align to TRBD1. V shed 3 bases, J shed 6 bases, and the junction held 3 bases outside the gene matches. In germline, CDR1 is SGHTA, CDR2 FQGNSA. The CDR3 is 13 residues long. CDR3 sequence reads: CASSFDRGHGYTV. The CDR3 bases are TGTGCCAGCAGCTTCGACAGGGGTCATGGCTACACCGTC.

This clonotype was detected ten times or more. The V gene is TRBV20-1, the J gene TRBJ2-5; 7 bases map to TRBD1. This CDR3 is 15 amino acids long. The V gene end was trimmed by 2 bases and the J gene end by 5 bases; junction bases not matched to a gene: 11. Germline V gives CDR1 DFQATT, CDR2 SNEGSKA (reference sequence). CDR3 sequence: CSARPLDRTKETQYF. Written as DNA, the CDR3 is TGCAGTGCTAGACCTCTGGACAGGACGAAGGAGACCCAGTACTTC.

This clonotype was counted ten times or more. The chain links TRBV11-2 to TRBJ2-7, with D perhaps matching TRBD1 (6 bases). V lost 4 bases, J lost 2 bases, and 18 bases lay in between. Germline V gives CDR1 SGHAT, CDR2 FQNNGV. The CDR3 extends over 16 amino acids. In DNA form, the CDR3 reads TGTGCCAGCAGCTCCCCCCGGGACAAGATCCCCTACGAGCAGTACTTC. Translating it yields CASSSPRDKIPYEQYF.

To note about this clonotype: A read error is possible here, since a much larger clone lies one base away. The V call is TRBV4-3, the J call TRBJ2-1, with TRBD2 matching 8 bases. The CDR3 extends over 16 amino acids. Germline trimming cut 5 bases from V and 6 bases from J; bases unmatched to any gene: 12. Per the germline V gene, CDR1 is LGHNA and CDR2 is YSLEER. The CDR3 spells CASSSRVSGRGNEQFF. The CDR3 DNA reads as TGCGCCAGCAGCTCAAGGGTGAGCGGGAGAGGCAATGAGCAGTTCTTC.

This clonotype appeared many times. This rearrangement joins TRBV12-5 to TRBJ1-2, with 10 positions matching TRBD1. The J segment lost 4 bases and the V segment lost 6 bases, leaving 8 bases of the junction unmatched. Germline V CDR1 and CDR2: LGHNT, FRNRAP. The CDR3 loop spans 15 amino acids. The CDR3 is CASGTGTGDIYGYTF. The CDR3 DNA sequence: TGTGCTAGTGGCACCGGGACAGGGGACATCTATGGCTACACCTTC.

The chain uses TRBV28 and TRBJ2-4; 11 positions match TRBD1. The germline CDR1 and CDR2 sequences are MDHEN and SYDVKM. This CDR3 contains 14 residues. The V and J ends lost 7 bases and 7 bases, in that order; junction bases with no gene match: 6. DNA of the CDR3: TGTGCCAGCATCTCCGGGACAGGGGGTAACATTCAGTACTTC. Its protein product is CASISGTGGNIQYF.

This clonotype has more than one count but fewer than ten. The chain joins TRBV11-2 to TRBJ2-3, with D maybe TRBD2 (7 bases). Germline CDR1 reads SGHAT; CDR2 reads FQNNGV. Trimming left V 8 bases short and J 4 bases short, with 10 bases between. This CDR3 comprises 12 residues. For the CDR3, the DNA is TGTGCCAGCGGGGGGGCCTCAGATACGCAGTATTTT. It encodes CASGGASDTQYF.

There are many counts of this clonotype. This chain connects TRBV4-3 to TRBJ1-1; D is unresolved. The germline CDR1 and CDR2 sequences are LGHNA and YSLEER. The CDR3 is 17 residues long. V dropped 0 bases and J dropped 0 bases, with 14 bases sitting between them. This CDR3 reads CASSQDRKTGLNTEAFF. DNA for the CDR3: TGCGCCAGCAGCCAAGATCGGAAAACCGGGCTGAACACTGAAGCTTTCTTT.

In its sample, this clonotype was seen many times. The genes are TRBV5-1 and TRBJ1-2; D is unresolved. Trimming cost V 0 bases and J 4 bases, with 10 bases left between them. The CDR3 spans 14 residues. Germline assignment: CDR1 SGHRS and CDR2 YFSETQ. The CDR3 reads CASSLGSNVYGYTF. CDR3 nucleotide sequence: TGCGCCAGCAGCTTGGGAAGTAACGTCTATGGCTACACCTTC.

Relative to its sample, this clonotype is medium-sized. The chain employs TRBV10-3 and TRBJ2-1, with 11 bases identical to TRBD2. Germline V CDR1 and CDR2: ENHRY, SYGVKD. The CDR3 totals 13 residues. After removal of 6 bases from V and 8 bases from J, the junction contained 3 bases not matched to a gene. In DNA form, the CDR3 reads TGTGCCATCAGGACTAGCGGGACTGATGAGCAGTTCTTC. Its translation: CAIRTSGTDEQFF.

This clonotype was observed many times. The CDR3 spells CASSARRQLNQPQHF. The CDR3 DNA is TGTGCCAGCAGTGCCCGACGACAGCTCAATCAGCCCCAGCATTTT. The genes are TRBV6-1 and TRBJ1-5, with D possibly matching TRBD1 (5 bases). The CDR3 contains 15 residues. Germline V gene sequence: CDR1 MNHNS, CDR2 SASEGT. V lost 4 bases to trimming and J lost 3 bases, with 13 bases between them.

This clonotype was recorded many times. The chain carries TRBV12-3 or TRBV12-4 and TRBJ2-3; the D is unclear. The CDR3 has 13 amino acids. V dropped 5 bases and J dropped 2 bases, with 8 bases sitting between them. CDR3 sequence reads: CASSARNTDTQYF. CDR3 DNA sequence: TGTGCCAGCAGTGCTAGGAACACAGATACGCAGTATTTT.

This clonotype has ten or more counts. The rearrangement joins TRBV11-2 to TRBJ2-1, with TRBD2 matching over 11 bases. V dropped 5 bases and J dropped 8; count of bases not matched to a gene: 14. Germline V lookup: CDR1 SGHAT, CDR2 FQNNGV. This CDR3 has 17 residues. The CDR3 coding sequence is TGTGCCAGCAGCCCCAGGATAGCGGGAGGGCTTTTCTATGAGCAGTTCTTC. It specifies CASSPRIAGGLFYEQFF.

CDR3 sequence reads: CASIRDRNSNQPQHF. The CDR3 DNA reads as TGTGCCAGTATCCGGGACAGGAATAGCAATCAGCCCCAGCATTTT. The chain recombines TRBV19 with TRBJ1-5, with TRBD1 matching over 8 bases. V shed 7 bases, J shed 0 bases, and the junction held 5 bases outside the gene matches. This CDR3 has 15 residues. The germline V gene has CDR1 LNHDA and CDR2 SQIVND (reference sequence).

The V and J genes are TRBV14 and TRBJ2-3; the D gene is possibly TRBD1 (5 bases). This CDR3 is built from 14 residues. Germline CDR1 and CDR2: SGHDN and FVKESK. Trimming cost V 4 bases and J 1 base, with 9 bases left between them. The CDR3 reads CASSPQGGTDTQYF. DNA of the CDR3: TGTGCCAGCAGCCCTCAGGGTGGCACAGATACGCAGTATTTT.

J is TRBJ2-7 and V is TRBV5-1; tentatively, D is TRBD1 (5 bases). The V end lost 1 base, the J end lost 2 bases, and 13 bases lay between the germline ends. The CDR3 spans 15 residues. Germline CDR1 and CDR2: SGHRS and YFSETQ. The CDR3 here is CASSLLTGQTYEQYF. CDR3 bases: TGCGCCAGCAGCTTGCTTACAGGCCAAACCTACGAGCAGTACTTC.

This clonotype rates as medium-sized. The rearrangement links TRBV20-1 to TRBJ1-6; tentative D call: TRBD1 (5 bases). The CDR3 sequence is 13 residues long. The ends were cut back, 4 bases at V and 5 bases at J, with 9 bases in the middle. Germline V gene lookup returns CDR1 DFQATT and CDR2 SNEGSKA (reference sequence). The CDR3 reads CSATGPDNSPLHF. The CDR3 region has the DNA TGCAGTGCTACGGGACCGGATAATTCACCCCTCCACTTT.

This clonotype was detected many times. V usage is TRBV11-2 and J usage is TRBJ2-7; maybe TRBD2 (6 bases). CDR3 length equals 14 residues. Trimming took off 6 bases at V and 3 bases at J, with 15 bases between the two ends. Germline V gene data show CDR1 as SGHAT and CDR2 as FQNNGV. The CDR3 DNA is TGTGCCAGCAGTGATCCGGGACTCTTCTACGAGCAGTACTTC. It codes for CASSDPGLFYEQYF.

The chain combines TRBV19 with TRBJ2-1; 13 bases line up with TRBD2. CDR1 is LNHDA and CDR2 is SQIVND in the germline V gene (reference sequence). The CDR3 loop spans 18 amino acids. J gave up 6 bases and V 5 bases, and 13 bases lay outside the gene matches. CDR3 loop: CASSFGLAGDLLANEQFF. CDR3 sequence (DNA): TGTGCCAGTAGTTTTGGACTAGCGGGGGACCTCCTGGCCAATGAGCAGTTCTTC.

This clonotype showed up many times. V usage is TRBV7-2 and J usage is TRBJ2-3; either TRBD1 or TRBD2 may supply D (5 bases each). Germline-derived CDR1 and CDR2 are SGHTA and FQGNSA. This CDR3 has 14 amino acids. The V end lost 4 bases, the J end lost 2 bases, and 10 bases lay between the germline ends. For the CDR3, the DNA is TGTGCCAGCAGCTCGGGACCGATCACAGATACGCAGTATTTT. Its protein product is CASSSGPITDTQYF.

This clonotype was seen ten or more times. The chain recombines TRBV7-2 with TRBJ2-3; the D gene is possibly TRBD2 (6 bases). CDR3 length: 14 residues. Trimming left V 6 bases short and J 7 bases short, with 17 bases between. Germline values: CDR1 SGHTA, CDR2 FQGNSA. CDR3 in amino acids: CASSTIGGIYTQYF. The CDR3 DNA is TGTGCCAGCAGTACTATCGGCGGGATATATACGCAGTATTTT.

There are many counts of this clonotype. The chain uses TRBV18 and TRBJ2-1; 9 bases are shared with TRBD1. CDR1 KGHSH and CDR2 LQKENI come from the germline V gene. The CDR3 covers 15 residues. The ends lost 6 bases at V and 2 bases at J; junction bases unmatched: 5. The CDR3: CASSMGQGTYNEQFF. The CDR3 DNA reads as TGTGCCAGCTCCATGGGACAGGGAACCTACAATGAGCAGTTCTTC.

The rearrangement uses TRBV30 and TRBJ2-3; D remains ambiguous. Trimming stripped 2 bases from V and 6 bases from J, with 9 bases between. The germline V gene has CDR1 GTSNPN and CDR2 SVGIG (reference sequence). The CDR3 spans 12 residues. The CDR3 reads CAWSPLGDTQYF. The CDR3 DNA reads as TGTGCCTGGAGTCCTCTAGGGGATACGCAGTATTTT.

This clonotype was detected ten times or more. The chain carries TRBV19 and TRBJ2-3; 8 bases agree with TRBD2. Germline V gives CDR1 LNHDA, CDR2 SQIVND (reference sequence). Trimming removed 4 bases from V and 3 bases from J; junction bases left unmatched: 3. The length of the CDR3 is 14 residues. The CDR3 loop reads CASSTLADTDTQYF. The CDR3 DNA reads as TGTGCCAGTAGTACACTAGCGGATACAGATACGCAGTATTTT. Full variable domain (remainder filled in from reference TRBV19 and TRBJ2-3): DGGITQSPKYLFRKEGQNVTLSCEQNLNHDAMYWYRQDPGQGLRLIYYSQIVNDFQKGDIAEGYSVSREKKESFPLTVTSAQKNPTAFYLCASSTLADTDTQYFGPGTRLTVL.